The clone carrying this T cell receptor beta chain has at least ten counts. This sample was included in a study of patients and donors after allogeneic stem cell transplantation. One entry per CDR3 protein, called by TCRdb with MiXCR from the RT-PCR reads. The sample includes roughly 880,000 distinct CDR3 sequences, around 17% of them seen just once. The sample comprised blood, either unsorted or a sorted T cell fraction (not recorded which). This TCR was sampled from a human donor who was either an allogeneic HSCT recipient or a stem cell or donor lymphocyte infusion donor (not recorded which). It is not recorded whose cells these are; they may come from a transplant donor.

CDR3 sequence: CASSQGTSGRSEQFF. CDR3 bases: TGTGCCAGCAGCCAGGGGACTAGCGGGAGAAGTGAGCAGTTCTTC. The chain has TRBV5-6 and TRBJ2-1; 14 bases fit TRBD2. V trimming: 4 bases; J trimming: 9 bases; junction bases outside the gene matches: 6. The CDR3 totals 15 residues. CDR1 is SGHDT, CDR2 YYEEEE, per germline.